This T cell receptor beta chain was captured in a study of blood T cell repertoires in COVID-19. This CDR3 has 11 amino acids. With 7 bases removed from V and 4 bases from J, the gap between germline ends came to 7 bases. From germline, CDR1 is MNHEY and CDR2 SVGAGI. TCRdb keeps only in-frame clones here, not all; method: immunoSEQ multiplex PCR. The table shows a few hundred thousand clones, with 65% to 90% occurring only once. Participant ages covered about 18 to 100 years across around 22 US areas. Each participant's cohort was designated according to participant-reported clinical history. V is TRBV6-5 and J is TRBJ1-2; D ambiguous. The sequencing input was PBMCs or T cells enriched from blood (not recorded which). This TCR came from a woman aged 40 to 50 with acute COVID-19. The CDR3 here is CASTRGYGYTF. The CDR3 nucleotides read TGTGCCAGCACCCGGGGCTATGGCTACACCTTC.